Listed here are 26 T cell receptor beta chains from one sample, sequenced in a study of PD-L1 blockade in urothelial cancer (dated by TCRdb to 2016 to 2017). The time point label, as the study defines it: pretreatment peripheral blood. Receptor amplification or capture employed the immunoSEQ multiplex PCR assay. TCRdb took this table from immuneACCESS and kept in-frame rearrangements with V and J called. Such tables lack part of the clones; where checked against another copy, unresolved V genes explain under half of the gap, and the rest is unexplained. Within this sample are under 55,000 clones, with around 84% of them counted one time only. The ten largest clones add up to more than 3% of the sample. This specimen was PBMCs, taken around atezolizumab (anti-PD-L1) treatment. The source is a man between 65 and 85 years old with urothelial cancer.

The rearrangement links TRBV30 to TRBJ1-1, with 7 bases that match TRBD1. The germline V gene encodes CDR1 GTSNPN and CDR2 SVGIG (reference sequence). There are 12 residues in the CDR3. Unmatched junction bases numbered 4, after V lost 5 bases and J lost 4 bases. The CDR3 protein is CAWDREVTEAFF. The CDR3 DNA is TGTGCCTGGGACAGGGAGGTCACTGAAGCTTTCTTT.

This clone occurred a few times. This chain connects TRBV7-6 to TRBJ2-5, with 7 bases identical to TRBD2. The CDR3 spans 15 residues. The junction had 6 bases not matched to a gene; V was cut back by 3 bases and J by 2 bases. Looked up from germline, CDR1 is SGHVS and CDR2 is FNYEAQ. The CDR3 reads CASSLRLARQETQYF. DNA of the CDR3: TGTGCCAGCAGCTTGCGACTAGCCCGGCAAGAGACCCAGTACTTC.

The chain links TRBV19 to TRBJ1-4; a weak D match, TRBD1 (6 bases). Germline loops: CDR1 LNHDA, CDR2 SQIVND (reference sequence). V was clipped by 9 bases and J by 4 bases, with 15 bases between them. This CDR3 is 14 amino acids long. CDR3 in amino acids: CASLSTGVNEKLFF. In nucleotides, the CDR3 is TGTGCCAGCCTCTCGACAGGAGTTAATGAAAAACTGTTTTTT.

The J gene is TRBJ1-2, the V gene TRBV5-6, with 7 positions matching TRBD1. In germline, CDR1 is SGHDT, CDR2 YYEEEE. Germline trimming cut 1 base from V and 8 bases from J; bases unmatched to any gene: 8. CDR3 length: 14 residues. The CDR3 sequence is CASSLLDRIGGYTF. The CDR3 DNA reads TGTGCCAGCAGCTTGCTGGACAGGATTGGAGGCTACACCTTC. Combining the CDR3 with reference TRBV5-6 and TRBJ1-2 gives the whole variable domain DAGVTQSPTHLIKTRGQQVTLRCSPKSGHDTVSWYQQALGQGPQFIFQYYEEEERQRGNFPDRFSGHQFPNYSSELNVNALLLGDSALYLCASSLLDRIGGYTFGSGTRLTVV.

The chain couples TRBV30 to TRBJ1-1, with TRBD1 matching 7 bases. V shed 4 bases and J 1 base; nucleotides not matched to a gene: 6. Per the germline V gene, CDR1 is GTSNPN and CDR2 is SVGIG (reference sequence). The CDR3 spans 14 residues. This chain's CDR3 is CAWTPTGANTEAFF. The CDR3 region has the DNA TGTGCCTGGACCCCCACAGGGGCGAACACTGAAGCTTTCTTT.

CDR3 amino acids: CASSLGGEQGIYEQYF. The CDR3 DNA reads as TGTGCCAGCAGCTTGGGCGGTGAGCAGGGCATCTACGAGCAGTACTTC. The chain recombines TRBV5-4 with TRBJ2-7, with D possibly being TRBD1 (5 bases). V lost 0 bases, J lost 3 bases, and 16 bases lay in between. Looked up from germline, CDR1 is SGHNT and CDR2 is YYREEE (reference sequence). This CDR3 spans 16 amino acids.

This clone was recorded only once. This rearrangement joins TRBV4-2 to TRBJ2-5; 10 bases agree with TRBD2. The CDR3 covers 18 residues. Per germline, CDR1 LGHNA and CDR2 YNFKEQ. J lost 2 bases, V lost 0 bases, and 9 bases had no gene match. CDR3 DNA: TGTGCCAGCAGCCAAGATCGGTTCGGGACTAGCGTACAAGAGACCCAGTACTTC. This translates into CASSQDRFGTSVQETQYF.

The V gene is TRBV6-4, the J gene TRBJ2-1, with TRBD2 matching 8 bases. The germline V gene has CDR1 MRHNA and CDR2 SNTAGT. The CDR3 sequence is 14 residues long. The junction had 3 bases not matched to a gene; V was cut back by 7 bases and J by 1 base. CDR3 DNA: TGTGCCAGCAAAGCGGGGGATTCCTACAATGAGCAGTTCTTC. Translated, it gives CASKAGDSYNEQFF.

V and J are TRBV7-2 and TRBJ2-4; a possible D gene is TRBD1 (6 bases). V was shortened by 4 bases and J by 0 bases, with 10 bases between the two germline ends. Looked up from germline, CDR1 is SGHTA and CDR2 is FQGNSA. This CDR3 spans 15 amino acids. DNA for the CDR3: TGTGCCAGCAGCTCCTCAGGGGCAGCCAAAAACATTCAGTACTTC. This codes for CASSSSGAAKNIQYF.

The chain combines TRBV5-1 with TRBJ2-5; 10 positions agree with TRBD2. Germline loops: CDR1 SGHRS, CDR2 YFSETQ. The CDR3 has 16 amino acids. Trimming removed 0 bases from V and 5 bases from J; junction bases left unmatched: 7. Here the CDR3 reads CASSLEPSGGWETQYF. The CDR3 region has the DNA TGCGCCAGCAGCTTGGAGCCTAGCGGGGGCTGGGAGACCCAGTACTTC.

This clone was found once. V usage is TRBV27 and J usage is TRBJ1-1, with D uncertain. CDR3 size: 14 residues. The V and J ends lost 7 bases and 0 bases respectively, with 12 bases between them. Germline CDR1 is MNHEY and CDR2 is SMNVEV (reference sequence). The CDR3, as DNA: TGTGCCAGCAAGTATCGGGAATTGAACACTGAAGCTTTCTTT. It encodes CASKYRELNTEAFF.

The chain recombines TRBV9 with TRBJ1-6, with 9 bases that match TRBD1. The length of the CDR3 is 15 residues. The germline CDR1 and CDR2 sequences are SGDLS and YYNGEE. V gave up 2 bases and J gave up 10 bases; unmatched junction bases: 7. CDR3 nucleotides: TGTGCCAGCAGCGTGGGGGGACAGGGAGGATCACCCCTCCACTTT. Its translation is CASSVGGQGGSPLHF.

The chain combines TRBV5-4 with TRBJ1-2, with 8 bases fitting TRBD1. J lost 4 bases, V lost 4 bases, and 6 bases had no gene match. Germline V gene lookup returns CDR1 SGHNT and CDR2 YYREEE (reference sequence). The CDR3 totals 14 residues. The CDR3 here is CASSPRQGIYGYTF. The CDR3, as DNA: TGTGCCAGCAGCCCTCGACAGGGGATCTATGGCTACACCTTC.

This sequence joins TRBV29-1 and TRBJ2-7; 10 bases line up with TRBD2. The germline V gene encodes CDR1 SQVTM and CDR2 ANQGSEA. V shed 4 bases and J 2 bases; nucleotides not matched to a gene: 5. CDR3 length: 14 residues. The CDR3: CSVVLAGTAYEQYF. CDR3 bases: TGCAGCGTTGTACTAGCGGGAACAGCCTACGAGCAGTACTTC.

This clone has only one observation. The chain has TRBV11-1 and TRBJ2-7, with D tentatively TRBD2 (7 bases). V was clipped by 8 bases and J by 4 bases, with 15 bases between them. From germline, CDR1 is SGHAT and CDR2 FQDESV (reference sequence). This CDR3 has 13 amino acids. The CDR3 region has the DNA TGTGCCAGCTCGGCGGGGGCATATTACGAGCAGTACTTC. Translated: CASSAGAYYEQYF.

The rearrangement joins TRBV30 to TRBJ2-7; 7 bases are shared with TRBD1. V gave up 5 bases and J gave up 5 bases; unmatched junction bases: 3. From germline, CDR1 is GTSNPN and CDR2 SVGIG (reference sequence). CDR3 length: 11 amino acids. The CDR3 spells CAWADRDEQYF. The CDR3, as DNA: TGTGCCTGGGCCGACAGGGACGAGCAGTACTTC.

This clone was found once. CDR3 loop: CATSRGNEETQYF. As DNA, the CDR3 is TGTGCCACCAGCAGAGGTAACGAGGAGACCCAGTACTTC. This chain uses TRBV15 with TRBJ2-5; no clear D gene. The V and J ends lost 1 base and 5 bases respectively, with 8 bases between them. This CDR3 contains 13 residues. Germline CDR1 and CDR2: LNHNV and YYDKDF (reference sequence).

The V call is TRBV5-1, the J call TRBJ1-3, with 10 bases matching TRBD1. Germline V lookup: CDR1 SGHRS, CDR2 YFSETQ. The CDR3 extends over 15 amino acids. V dropped 4 bases and J dropped 2; count of bases not matched to a gene: 3. This chain's CDR3 is CASSDDRGPGNTIYF. Here the CDR3 DNA reads TGCGCCAGCAGCGATGACAGGGGGCCTGGAAACACCATATATTTT.

The chain joins TRBV28 to TRBJ1-5, with TRBD1 matching over 7 bases. Unmatched junction bases numbered 4, after V lost 5 bases and J lost 3 bases. CDR3 length equals 14 residues. The V gene's germline CDR1 is MDHEN and CDR2 SYDVKM. The CDR3 region has the DNA TGTGCCAGCAGTCTCGACAGGGCCAATCAGCCCCAGCATTTT. Residues: CASSLDRANQPQHF.

This chain uses TRBV15 with TRBJ2-7; 7 bases are shared with TRBD1. The CDR3 length is 14 residues. Germline lookup yields CDR1 LNHNV and CDR2 YYDKDF (reference sequence). Losses at the gene ends were 1 base for V and 5 bases for J; bases not matched to a gene: 5. The CDR3 bases are TGTGCCACCAGCAGAGTTGGACAGGCCCACGAGCAGTACTTC. Translation gives CATSRVGQAHEQYF.

For this clone: Sequence at one end of the junction differs from germline and may be a read error. CDR3: CAWSVSETSTQPQHF. In DNA, the CDR3 is TGTGCCTGGAGTGTCTCGGAGACTAGCACTCAGCCCCAGCATTTT. V gene TRBV30 combines with J gene TRBJ1-5; D remains unclear. The CDR3 is 15 amino acids. The V gene's germline CDR1 is GTSNPN and CDR2 SVGIG (reference sequence).

The rearrangement joins TRBV9 to TRBJ2-5, with 7 bases matching TRBD1. Per germline, CDR1 SGDLS and CDR2 YYNGEE. The V gene end was trimmed by 5 bases and the J gene end by 5 bases; junction bases not matched to a gene: 6. The CDR3 totals 13 residues. The CDR3 bases are TGTGCCAGCAGTGCTACAGGGGTCGAGACCCAGTACTTC. Its protein is CASSATGVETQYF.

The CDR3 loop is CASSPTRGRTEAFF. CDR3 nucleotides: TGTGCCAGCAGCCCCACCCGGGGGAGGACTGAAGCTTTCTTT. The chain couples TRBV9 to TRBJ1-1; D is possibly TRBD1 (5 bases). V was shortened by 4 bases and J by 5 bases, with 15 bases between the two germline ends. This CDR3 spans 14 amino acids. Germline V CDR1 and CDR2: SGDLS, YYNGEE.

The chain links TRBV7-9 to TRBJ2-1; no firm D call. Trimming cost V 5 bases and J 6 bases, with 8 bases left between them. This CDR3 is 12 amino acids long. CDR1 is SEHNR, CDR2 FQNEAQ, per germline (reference sequence). CDR3 nucleotides: TGTGCCAGCAGCCTTAGCCCCAATGAGCAGTTCTTC. This sequence encodes CASSLSPNEQFF.

The rearrangement joins TRBV30 to TRBJ2-5; TRBD2 aligns across 7 bases. The CDR3 sequence is 14 residues long. Germline V CDR1 and CDR2: GTSNPN, SVGIG (reference sequence). With 1 base clipped from V and 5 bases from J, the junction kept 7 bases outside the gene matches. CDR3 residues: CAWSGRLARETQYF. Here the CDR3 DNA reads TGTGCCTGGAGTGGTCGACTAGCAAGGGAGACCCAGTACTTC.

This clone has a single count. The CDR3 protein is CASSPSSTSTDTQYF. The CDR3, as DNA: TGTGCCAGCAGCCCTAGCTCCACTAGCACAGATACGCAGTATTTT. The chain couples TRBV7-9 to TRBJ2-3; TRBD2 is a possible D gene (5 bases). Trimming took off 5 bases at V and 0 bases at J, with 12 bases between the two ends. Germline-derived CDR1 and CDR2 are SEHNR and FQNEAQ (reference sequence). The CDR3 contains 15 residues.